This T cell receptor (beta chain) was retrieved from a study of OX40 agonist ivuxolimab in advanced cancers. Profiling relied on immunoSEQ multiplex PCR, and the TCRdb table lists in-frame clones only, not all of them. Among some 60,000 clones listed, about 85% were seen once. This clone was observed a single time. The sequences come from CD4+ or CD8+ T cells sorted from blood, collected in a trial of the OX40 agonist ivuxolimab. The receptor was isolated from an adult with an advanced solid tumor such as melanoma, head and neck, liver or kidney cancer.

For the CDR3, the DNA is TGTGCCTGGAGTCCTCTGTTTTCCGCGGGGGGAACAGATACGCAGTATTTT. Translated: CAWSPLFSAGGTDTQYF. The chain uses TRBV30 and TRBJ2-3; 8 positions match TRBD2. CDR1 is GTSNPN and CDR2 is SVGIG in the germline V gene (reference sequence). The CDR3 runs to 17 residues. V was pared by 2 bases and J by 3 bases, with 13 bases of the junction left unmatched.